This T cell receptor beta chain stems from a study of cytomegalovirus exposure and HLA in healthy donors. Overall study findings and caveats: CMV serostatus stood as the only immune exposure information on hand.

In the case of this clone: Its antigen is still unknown.

PCR primers comprised 60 Vbeta and 13 Jbeta primers. Clones were read by immunoSEQ multiplex PCR, and TCRdb kept only the in-frame ones, dropping some. The table counts some 72,000 clones; less than 6% lies in the top ten. CDR1 and CDR2 (germline): MDHEN, SYDVKM. CDR3 length: 14 residues. Trimming removed 7 bases at V and 2 bases at J, with 12 bases between. The chain has TRBV28 and TRBJ1-3; D is unclear. The sequence derives from a man aged 40-55 years in good health and CMV-seronegative. Sequenced sample: PBMCs. CDR3 region: CASTLLAPGNTIYF. DNA for the CDR3: TGTGCCAGCACCCTCCTCGCGCCTGGAAACACCATATATTTT.